Listed below are T cell receptor beta chains from one sample, sequenced in a study of blood T cells in healthy people across ages. From the 5' RACE reads, TCRdb called clonotypes with MiXCR, one entry per CDR3 protein. The table includes around 1,000,000 distinct CDR3 sequences, 35% to 40% detected once. Source material: blood. These receptors originate from a man aged 18 to 30 in good health. The conserved cysteine and the conserved F or W are not part of the CDR3 here. The order of the fields is CDR3 protein, V gene, J gene.

CDR3 protein: ASSLGYWRHRGRVYGYT; V gene: TRBV11-2; J gene: TRBJ1-2
CDR3 protein: ASSPVDRPFYNEQF; V gene: TRBV11-2; J gene: TRBJ2-1
CDR3 protein: AGSLDRGLEQF; V gene: TRBV7-2; J gene: TRBJ2-1
CDR3 protein: ASSPRGYGYEQY; V gene: TRBV18; J gene: TRBJ2-7
CDR3 protein: AINGGRGLGTEAF; V gene: TRBV10-3; J gene: TRBJ1-1
CDR3 protein: ASSQDRDKVAF; V gene: TRBV7-2; J gene: TRBJ1-1
CDR3 protein: ASSYEKGARYGYT; V gene: TRBV6-5; J gene: TRBJ1-2
CDR3 protein: SATNIGYGYT; V gene: TRBV20-1; J gene: TRBJ1-2
CDR3 protein: ASSSLTGTDYNEQY; V gene: TRBV7-9; J gene: .
CDR3 protein: ASSSGTSRMEQY; V gene: TRBV27; J gene: TRBJ2-7
CDR3 protein: ASSLGDRKYNEQF; V gene: TRBV5-6; J gene: TRBJ2-1
CDR3 protein: ASSVTGGQGNTGELF; V gene: TRBV7-3; J gene: TRBJ2-2
CDR3 protein: ATSPTSGGTDTQY; V gene: TRBV24-1; J gene: TRBJ2-3
CDR3 protein: ASSFDGHEETQF; V gene: TRBV7-2; J gene: .
CDR3 protein: SAPGTGNYNEQF; V gene: TRBV20-1; J gene: TRBJ2-1
CDR3 protein: ASSPSRQINEKLF; V gene: TRBV28; J gene: TRBJ1-4
CDR3 protein: ASSLAPLGTGTSQPQH; V gene: TRBV7-2; J gene: TRBJ1-5
CDR3 protein: ASKAPGRRDEKLF; V gene: TRBV19; J gene: TRBJ1-4
CDR3 protein: ATLRGDVGNQPQH; V gene: TRBV6-2/TRBV6-3; J gene: TRBJ1-5
CDR3 protein: SVSTGNTIY; V gene: TRBV29-1; J gene: TRBJ1-3
CDR3 protein: ASSSKTSGGYYNEQL; V gene: TRBV7-3; J gene: TRBJ2-1
CDR3 protein: ASSGLNTGELF; V gene: TRBV7-2; J gene: TRBJ2-2
CDR3 protein: SARDNRDRGSYEQY; V gene: TRBV20-1; J gene: TRBJ2-7
CDR3 protein: ASSLLSVYEQY; V gene: TRBV14; J gene: TRBJ2-7
CDR3 protein: ASSYPGERTEAF; V gene: TRBV6-2/TRBV6-3; J gene: TRBJ1-1
CDR3 protein: ASSSMGQPQH; V gene: TRBV12-3/TRBV12-4; J gene: TRBJ1-5
CDR3 protein: ASMGQGPDTQY; V gene: TRBV2; J gene: TRBJ2-3
CDR3 protein: SAPMTGGKEKLF; V gene: TRBV20-1; J gene: TRBJ1-4
CDR3 protein: RANYPGTGEEDTQY; V gene: TRBV20-1; J gene: TRBJ2-3
CDR3 protein: ASSLDEGAVTEAF; V gene: TRBV5-1; J gene: TRBJ1-1
CDR3 protein: SATGDGGVNEKLF; V gene: TRBV20-1; J gene: TRBJ1-4
CDR3 protein: SARTADEQY; V gene: TRBV29-1; J gene: TRBJ2-7
CDR3 protein: ASSDLYTQY; V gene: TRBV3-1; J gene: TRBJ2-3
CDR3 protein: SARATGSTTEAF; V gene: TRBV20-1; J gene: TRBJ1-1
CDR3 protein: ASSDDYSGANVLT; V gene: TRBV2; J gene: TRBJ2-6
CDR3 protein: ASSPLGISYGYT; V gene: TRBV19; J gene: TRBJ1-2
CDR3 protein: SARVPSGEQY; V gene: TRBV20-1; J gene: TRBJ2-5
CDR3 protein: ASSPDRGLYYGYT; V gene: TRBV28; J gene: TRBJ1-2
CDR3 protein: ASHKQGARAEAF; V gene: TRBV7-9; J gene: TRBJ1-1
CDR3 protein: ASSSGTVMNTEAF; V gene: TRBV7-6; J gene: TRBJ1-1
CDR3 protein: ASSLRPVADTQY; V gene: TRBV7-3; J gene: TRBJ2-3
CDR3 protein: ASSPRLGTGHNEQF; V gene: TRBV5-1; J gene: TRBJ2-1
CDR3 protein: SARDSGPYNEQF; V gene: TRBV20-1; J gene: TRBJ2-1
CDR3 protein: ASSLDRVNGNTEAF; V gene: TRBV12-3/TRBV12-4; J gene: TRBJ1-1
CDR3 protein: ASSLLADRRNSPLH; V gene: TRBV7-2; J gene: TRBJ1-6
CDR3 protein: SARDEEEGKVWGELF; V gene: TRBV20-1; J gene: TRBJ2-2
CDR3 protein: ASSVGGLRTDTQY; V gene: TRBV9; J gene: TRBJ2-3
CDR3 protein: SARDRTYGYT; V gene: TRBV20-1; J gene: TRBJ1-2
CDR3 protein: ASSGMEQSSYNSPLH; V gene: TRBV6-6; J gene: TRBJ1-6
CDR3 protein: ASSYSDSNWPHYEQY; V gene: TRBV6-5; J gene: TRBJ2-7
CDR3 protein: SARDMVRGLYTDTQY; V gene: TRBV20-1; J gene: TRBJ2-3
CDR3 protein: SARDVRGFLNEQF; V gene: TRBV20-1; J gene: TRBJ2-1
CDR3 protein: VSSFRDFNTEAF; V gene: TRBV5-4; J gene: TRBJ1-1